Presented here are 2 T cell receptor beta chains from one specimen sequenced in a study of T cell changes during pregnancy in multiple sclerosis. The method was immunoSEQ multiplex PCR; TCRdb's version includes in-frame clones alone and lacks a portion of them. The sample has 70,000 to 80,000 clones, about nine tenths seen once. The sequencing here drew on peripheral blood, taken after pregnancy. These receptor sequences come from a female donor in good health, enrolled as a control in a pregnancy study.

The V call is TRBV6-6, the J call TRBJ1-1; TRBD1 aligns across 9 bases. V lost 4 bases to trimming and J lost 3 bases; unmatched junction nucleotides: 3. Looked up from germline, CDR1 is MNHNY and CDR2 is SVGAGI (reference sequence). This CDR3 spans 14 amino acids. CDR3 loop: CASSLRQGDTEAFF. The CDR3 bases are TGTGCCAGCAGTTTGAGACAGGGGGACACTGAAGCTTTCTTT.

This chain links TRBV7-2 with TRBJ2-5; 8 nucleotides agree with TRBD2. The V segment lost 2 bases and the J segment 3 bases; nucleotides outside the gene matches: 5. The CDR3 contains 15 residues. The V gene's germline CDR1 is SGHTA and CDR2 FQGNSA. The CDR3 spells CASSLKAGVEETQYF. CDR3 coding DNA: TGTGCCAGCAGCTTAAAAGCGGGAGTTGAAGAGACCCAGTACTTC.